This entry features one TCR beta chain sequence. These data originate in a study of PD-1 blockade in classical Hodgkin lymphoma. Relapses following autologous stem cell transplantation were seen in all patients, with brentuximab vedotin exposure varying. Data came from immunoSEQ multiplex PCR; TCRdb stores just in-frame clones and leaves some out. The sample contains about 75,000 clones, roughly 91% of which appear only once. This clonotype was obtained from a human donor with classical Hodgkin lymphoma. Sequences were derived from peripheral blood mononuclear cells (PBMCs), sampled at baseline.

Here the CDR3 DNA reads TGTGCCAGCAGCCCACAGGGGGGAACTAACTATGGCTACACCTTC. Protein product: CASSPQGGTNYGYTF. The chain has TRBV27 and TRBJ1-2, with 8 bases fitting TRBD1. The CDR3 length is 15 residues. The J segment lost 0 bases and the V segment lost 6 bases, leaving 6 bases of the junction unmatched. Germline-derived CDR1 and CDR2 are MNHEY and SMNVEV (reference sequence).